The rows below give T cell receptor beta chains drawn from one sample of a study of cytomegalovirus exposure and HLA in healthy donors. Here immunoSEQ multiplex PCR was the method, and the copy in TCRdb shows in-frame clones only, minus some. Altogether some 160,000 clones are present, roughly 84% being singletons, with the ten largest covering 1.5%. The source material was PBMCs. Every receptor here comes from a woman in her late teens or twenties in good health and CMV-seronegative. The CDR3 runs from the conserved cysteine through the conserved F or W. D genes are given only for firm matches. Size is stated for part of the rows, as once, few or many counts, or as a class when the clone is expanded.

clone_size j_call d_call v_call cdr3_aa cdr3_nt
- TRBJ2-5 - TRBV19 CASSGALMLALSETQYF TGTGCCAGTAGCGGTGCCCTTATGCTAGCGTTGTCGGAGACCCAGTACTTC
- TRBJ2-1 - TRBV11-2 CASSPAVSQQFF TGTGCCAGCAGCCCAGCGGTCAGTCAGCAGTTCTTC
once TRBJ2-1 TRBD2 TRBV29-1 CSVDVGLAGGAEQFF TGCAGCGTTGATGTCGGTCTAGCGGGGGGTGCTGAGCAGTTCTTC
- TRBJ2-5 TRBD2 TRBV5-4 CASSLSGGGQETQYF TGTGCCAGCAGCTTGTCGGGGGGTGGCCAAGAGACCCAGTACTTC
- TRBJ2-7 TRBD2 TRBV4-1 CASSQVGLARSEQYF TGCGCCAGCAGCCAGGTGGGACTAGCTAGAAGCGAGCAGTACTTC
- TRBJ2-1 - TRBV10-2 CASSRGELSSYNEQFF TGCGCCAGCAGTAGGGGTGAACTGAGCTCCTACAATGAGCAGTTCTTC
- TRBJ1-2 - TRBV10-3 CAISESQYGYTF TGTGCCATCAGTGAGTCGCAGTATGGCTACACCTTC
- TRBJ1-1 - TRBV5-1 CASSLGGQNTEAFF TGCGCCAGCAGCTTGGGGGGACAGAACACTGAAGCTTTCTTT
- TRBJ1-1 - TRBV7-8 CASSLGGLLWNTEAFF TGTGCCAGCAGCTTAGGCGGGCTTCTTTGGAACACTGAAGCTTTCTTT
- TRBJ1-4 TRBD1 TRBV6-1 CASRAGQGNEKLFF TGTGCCAGCAGAGCGGGACAGGGGAATGAAAAACTGTTTTTT
- TRBJ2-3 - TRBV27 CASRTRRSDTQYF TGTGCCAGCAGAACTAGAAGGTCGGATACGCAGTATTTT
- TRBJ1-1 - TRBV7-6 CASSLSWRGGSNTEAFF TGTGCCAGCAGCTTATCGTGGAGGGGCGGATCGAACACTGAAGCTTTCTTT
- TRBJ1-5 - TRBV6-1 CASSERGNQPQHF TGTGCCAGCAGTGAAAGGGGTAATCAGCCCCAGCATTTT
- TRBJ1-1 - TRBV28 CASSTRTVGAFF TGTGCCAGCAGTACTAGGACCGTGGGAGCTTTCTTT
- TRBJ1-6 TRBD1 TRBV18 CASSSFRDRGNSPLHF TGTGCCAGCTCATCATTCCGGGACAGGGGTAATTCACCCCTCCACTTT
- TRBJ1-1 - TRBV5-1 CASSFFGQLNTEAFF TGCGCCAGCAGCTTTTTTGGACAGTTGAACACTGAAGCTTTCTTT
- TRBJ1-2 TRBD1 TRBV19 CASSSVTGGDYGYTF TGTGCCAGTAGTTCTGTAACAGGGGGGGACTATGGCTACACCTTC
- TRBJ2-3 TRBD2 TRBV7-2 CASSSRLAGGTDTQYF TGTGCCAGCAGCTCTAGACTAGCGGGGGGCACAGATACGCAGTATTTT
- TRBJ1-2 TRBD1 TRBV6-5 CASVISGTGGYGYTF TGTGCCAGCGTTATTTCCGGGACAGGGGGCTATGGCTACACCTTC
- TRBJ1-2 - TRBV6-6 CASSPGGGYGYTF TGTGCCAGTTCTCCGGGAGGGGGATATGGCTACACCTTC
once TRBJ1-3 - TRBV28 CASSLGGAASGNTIYF TGTGCCAGCAGTTTAGGGGGGGCAGCCTCTGGAAACACCATATATTTT
- TRBJ2-1 - TRBV9 CASSPSQSSYNEQFF TGTGCCAGCAGCCCCTCACAGAGCTCCTACAATGAGCAGTTCTTC
- TRBJ2-5 - TRBV6-5 CASSYKGQKTQYF TGTGCCAGCAGTTACAAGGGACAAAAGACCCAGTACTTC
once TRBJ2-5 - TRBV28 CASSLLGTSRETQYF TGTGCCAGCAGTTTATTGGGGACAAGCAGGGAGACCCAGTACTTC
- TRBJ1-2 - TRBV5-1 CASSPERGSYGYTF TGCGCCAGCAGCCCCGAGCGGGGCTCCTATGGCTACACCTTC
- TRBJ1-5 - TRBV4-1 CATSLRDRNHQPQHF TGCGCCACCTCTCTCCGTGACAGAAACCATCAGCCCCAGCATTTT
- TRBJ1-1 - TRBV9 CASSLQGVGGTEAFF TGTGCCAGCAGCCTTCAAGGGGTAGGGGGCACTGAAGCTTTCTTT
- TRBJ2-7 TRBD1 TRBV5-8 CASSSRTGFDEQYF TGTGCCAGCAGCTCACGGACAGGGTTCGACGAGCAGTACTTC
- TRBJ2-7 - TRBV27 CASSLSWGGPYEQYF TGTGCCAGCAGTTTATCTTGGGGGGGGCCGTACGAGCAGTACTTC
- TRBJ2-7 - TRBV5-6 CASSANPGLGEQYF TGTGCCAGCAGCGCGAACCCGGGACTTGGGGAGCAGTACTTC
- TRBJ2-1 TRBD1 TRBV7-3 CAAARGPSNEQFF TGTGCCGCTGCGAGGGGGCCCTCCAATGAGCAGTTCTTC
- TRBJ1-2 TRBD1 TRBV5-6 CASSPPGQPNYGYTF TGTGCCAGCAGCCCACCGGGACAGCCTAACTATGGCTACACCTTC
- TRBJ1-1 TRBD1 TRBV9 CASSPTNRGNTEAFF TGTGCCAGCAGCCCGACAAACAGGGGGAACACTGAAGCTTTCTTT
- TRBJ1-1 - TRBV6-5 CASSYTVVNTEAFF TGTGCCAGCAGTTACACGGTAGTGAACACTGAAGCTTTCTTT
- TRBJ1-5 - TRBV6-5 CASGAGGNQPQHF TGTGCCAGCGGGGCAGGGGGCAATCAGCCCCAGCATTTT
- TRBJ2-3 TRBD1 TRBV4-2 CASSQDQAGGTNTQYF TGTGCCAGCAGCCAAGACCAGGCAGGGGGCACGAATACGCAGTATTTT
- TRBJ2-2 TRBD2 TRBV18 CASSLRTSGPGELFF TGTGCCAGCTCACTCAGGACTAGCGGGCCCGGGGAGCTGTTTTTT
- TRBJ2-2 TRBD1 TRBV2 CASSLRQGDPGELFF TGTGCCAGCAGTTTAAGACAGGGGGATCCCGGGGAGCTGTTTTTT
few TRBJ1-4 TRBD1 TRBV5-6 CASSLTGTGGEKLFF TGTGCCAGCAGCTTGACCGGGACAGGGGGAGAAAAACTGTTTTTT
- TRBJ1-5 TRBD1 TRBV28 CASSFYRGLNQPQHF TGTGCCAGCAGTTTCTACAGGGGGTTGAATCAGCCCCAGCATTTT
once TRBJ1-2 - TRBV2 CASFFGVDYGYTF TGTGCCAGCTTTTTCGGGGTTGACTATGGCTACACCTTC
- TRBJ2-2 TRBD2 TRBV6-4 CASSPGTSVAGELFF TGTGCCAGCAGTCCCGGGACTAGTGTCGCCGGGGAGCTGTTTTTT
- TRBJ2-7 TRBD1 TRBV2 CASRGDSISYEQYF TGTGCCAGCAGGGGGGACAGCATCTCCTACGAGCAGTACTTC
- TRBJ2-3 - TRBV5-6 CASSRRGAVTDTQYF TGTGCCAGCAGCCGACGGGGGGCAGTTACAGATACGCAGTATTTT
few TRBJ1-1 - TRBV29-1 CSVRSSTEAFF TGCAGCGTTAGGAGCAGCACTGAAGCTTTCTTT
- TRBJ2-5 TRBD1 TRBV29-1 CSVDRGLGETQYF TGCAGCGTTGACAGGGGGCTGGGGGAGACCCAGTACTTC
- TRBJ1-1 - TRBV11-2 CASSLTTYTNTEAFF TGTGCCAGCAGCCTTACGACTTATACAAACACTGAAGCTTTCTTT
- TRBJ1-2 - TRBV27 CASSPTPRSLYGYTF TGTGCCAGCAGTCCTACCCCTAGAAGTCTCTATGGCTACACCTTC
- TRBJ1-1 TRBD1 TRBV5-8 CASSHRPGQAEAFF TGTGCCAGCAGTCACAGACCGGGACAGGCTGAAGCTTTCTTT
- TRBJ2-7 - TRBV4-1 CASSQDLLLQGKTYEQYF TGCGCCAGCAGCCAAGATCTACTGTTGCAGGGCAAAACCTACGAGCAGTACTTC
- TRBJ2-5 - TRBV5-1 CASSLDTGETQYF TGCGCCAGCAGCTTGGATACGGGGGAGACCCAGTACTTC
- TRBJ2-6 - TRBV7-2 CASSFSPLTPSGANVLTF TGTGCCAGCAGCTTTAGCCCCTTGACCCCTTCTGGGGCCAACGTCCTGACTTTC
- TRBJ2-5 TRBD2 TRBV5-1 CASSSSGGKETQYF TGCGCCAGCAGCTCCTCCGGGGGGAAAGAGACCCAGTACTTC
- TRBJ2-1 TRBD1 TRBV6-5 CASSYSTGEKYNEQFF TGTGCCAGCAGTTACTCTACAGGGGAAAAATACAATGAGCAGTTCTTC
- TRBJ1-1 - TRBV2 CASSEQTRNTEAFF TGTGCCAGCAGTGAACAGACAAGGAACACTGAAGCTTTCTTT
few TRBJ2-1 TRBD1 TRBV7-8 CASSPGTGVSEQFF TGTGCCAGCAGCCCCGGGACAGGGGTTTCTGAGCAGTTCTTC
- TRBJ2-5 - TRBV28 CASSLGGLEETQYF TGTGCCAGCAGTTTAGGGGGCCTCGAGGAGACCCAGTACTTC
- TRBJ1-5 TRBD1 TRBV19 CASSTPRINRGRGNQPQHF TGTGCCAGTAGTACCCCCAGAATTAACAGGGGTCGGGGCAATCAGCCCCAGCATTTT
- TRBJ1-1 TRBD1 TRBV6-1 CASSVPPTGRGTEAFF TGTGCCAGCAGTGTCCCTCCGACAGGGCGCGGGACTGAAGCTTTCTTT